Here is one T cell receptor (beta chain) with its context. What it binds is unknown. Semi-nested PCR with Nested Universal Primer A followed constant-region reverse priming of full-length variable regions. One entry per CDR3 protein results from TCRdb running MiXCR on the 5' RACE reads. The sample lists about 11,000 distinct CDR3 sequences, about 50% occurring once. Trimming cost V 4 bases and J 2 bases, with 15 bases left between them. CDR3 length: 14 amino acids. From germline, CDR1 is SQVTM and CDR2 ANQGSEA. Study-wide results and caveats: Tumor Treg TCRs overlapped most with tumor naive CD4+ cells. In terms of TCR gene usage, tumor memory CD4+ T cells clustered together with blood and lymph node memory CD4+ cells, as well as with lymph node naive CD4+ cells. Whole repertoires were not studied in the larger cohort, only one V-J beta rearrangement.

This TCR was sampled from a female donor with breast cancer. The sequencing sample was made of tumor-infiltrating naive CD4+ T cells sorted from the breast tumor. Subset noted: naive CD4+ T cells, CD4+CD45RA+CD25-. The chain recombines TRBV29-1 with TRBJ2-7, with D perhaps TRBD1 or TRBD2 (5 bases each). The CDR3 DNA is TGCAGCGTTGTCGGGGCGGGCCGAACCTACGAGCAGTACTTC. Protein: CSVVGAGRTYEQYF.